These T cell receptor beta chains were read from a single sample in a study of human T cells and chemical hapten exposure. One entry per CDR3 protein, called by TCRdb with MiXCR from the RACE reads. The sample has 95,000 to 150,000 distinct CDR3 sequences; about 11% are singletons. Sequences were derived from whole blood, sampled in connection with sensitization to the hapten diphenylcyclopropenone (DPC). These TCRs come from a woman between 45 and 65 years old with alopecia areata. Some clones in this sample may be carry-over from other donors' samples. Each CDR3 is given with its conserved first and last residue. The order of the fields is clone size, CDR3 length, D gene, V gene, J gene, CDR3 DNA, CDR3 protein. The D gene is left open where the match is weak. Where a row states a size, it is once, few, many or the class of an expanded clone; other rows omit it.

clone size: many
CDR3 length: 16
D gene: TRBD2
V gene: TRBV9
J gene: TRBJ2-3
CDR3 DNA: TGTGCCAGCAGCGTAGACCCTAGCGGGGGCACAGATACGCAGTATTTT
CDR3 protein: CASSVDPSGGTDTQYF

clone size: NA
CDR3 length: 13
D gene: NA
V gene: TRBV6-6
J gene: TRBJ1-2
CDR3 DNA: TGTGCCAGCAGTTCCGACAGGCCCTATGGCTACACCTTC
CDR3 protein: CASSSDRPYGYTF

clone size: many
CDR3 length: 13
D gene: TRBD1
V gene: TRBV7-2
J gene: TRBJ2-5
CDR3 DNA: TGTGCCAGCAGCCCTTACAGGGGAGAGACCCAGTACTTC
CDR3 protein: CASSPYRGETQYF

clone size: few
CDR3 length: 15
D gene: NA
V gene: TRBV12-3/TRBV12-4
J gene: TRBJ2-7
CDR3 DNA: TGTGCCAGCAGTTTCATGGGGGGAGTACGTTCCGAGCAGTACTTC
CDR3 protein: CASSFMGGVRSEQYF

clone size: few
CDR3 length: 15
D gene: NA
V gene: TRBV7-2
J gene: TRBJ2-7
CDR3 DNA: TGTGCCAGCAGCCCGAGGGGGTTCGGAGTCTACGAGCAGTACTTC
CDR3 protein: CASSPRGFGVYEQYF

clone size: few
CDR3 length: 15
D gene: NA
V gene: TRBV5-5
J gene: TRBJ2-3
CDR3 DNA: TGTGCCAGCAGCTTGACCAGTATTAGCACAGATACGCAGTATTTT
CDR3 protein: CASSLTSISTDTQYF

clone size: few
CDR3 length: 18
D gene: TRBD2
V gene: TRBV4-1
J gene: TRBJ2-2
CDR3 DNA: TGCGCCAGCAGCCAAGTGGGGCTAGCGGGGGCCAACACCGGGGAGCTGTTTTTT
CDR3 protein: CASSQVGLAGANTGELFF

clone size: NA
CDR3 length: 15
D gene: NA
V gene: TRBV12-3/TRBV12-4
J gene: TRBJ2-2
CDR3 DNA: TGTGCCAGCAGACCTGGAGGTGCGAACACCGGGGAGCTGTTTTTT
CDR3 protein: CASRPGGANTGELFF

clone size: NA
CDR3 length: 15
D gene: NA
V gene: TRBV29-1
J gene: TRBJ2-1
CDR3 DNA: TGCAGCGTTGAACTAGACGACCGCTCCTACAATGAGCAGTTCTTC
CDR3 protein: CSVELDDRSYNEQFF

clone size: NA
CDR3 length: 15
D gene: TRBD2
V gene: TRBV5-5
J gene: TRBJ2-3
CDR3 DNA: TGTGCCAGCAGCTCACCGGGCCCTAGCGGGTATACGCAGTATTTT
CDR3 protein: CASSSPGPSGYTQYF

clone size: NA
CDR3 length: 19
D gene: TRBD2
V gene: TRBV5-6
J gene: TRBJ2-3
CDR3 DNA: TGTGCCAGCAGCTTGGGTCTAGCGGGATTTCAGATGGGCACAGATACGCAGTATTTT
CDR3 protein: CASSLGLAGFQMGTDTQYF

clone size: few
CDR3 length: 14
D gene: NA
V gene: TRBV12-3/TRBV12-4
J gene: TRBJ1-3
CDR3 DNA: TGTGCCAGCATCCAAGGAGCCTCTGGAAACACCATATATTTT
CDR3 protein: CASIQGASGNTIYF

clone size: many
CDR3 length: 13
D gene: NA
V gene: TRBV11-2
J gene: TRBJ2-1
CDR3 DNA: TGTGCCAGCACCCACGGGCAAGACAATGAGCAGTTCTTC
CDR3 protein: CASTHGQDNEQFF

clone size: NA
CDR3 length: 14
D gene: NA
V gene: TRBV28
J gene: TRBJ2-1
CDR3 DNA: TGTGCCAGCAGTTTAATCACGGCTACGGCCGCGCAATTCTTC
CDR3 protein: CASSLITATAAQFF

clone size: NA
CDR3 length: 16
D gene: TRBD1
V gene: TRBV5-6
J gene: TRBJ1-6
CDR3 DNA: TGTGCCAGCAGTCTTACAGGGGGCGCGTCAAATTCACCCCTCCACTTT
CDR3 protein: CASSLTGGASNSPLHF

clone size: NA
CDR3 length: 14
D gene: NA
V gene: TRBV13
J gene: TRBJ1-1
CDR3 DNA: TGTGCCAGCAGGCCCACGGTCGGGGCGCATGGAGCTTTCTTT
CDR3 protein: CASRPTVGAHGAFF

clone size: many
CDR3 length: 13
D gene: NA
V gene: TRBV27
J gene: TRBJ2-5
CDR3 DNA: TGTGCCAGCAGTTTAACAGGGAGTAAGACCCAGTACTTC
CDR3 protein: CASSLTGSKTQYF

clone size: few
CDR3 length: 15
D gene: NA
V gene: TRBV6-8
J gene: TRBJ2-4
CDR3 DNA: TGTGCCAGCAATACCACCCCGCAGTGGACCCTCCTTCAGTACTTC
CDR3 protein: CASNTTPQWTLLQYF

clone size: NA
CDR3 length: 15
D gene: TRBD2
V gene: TRBV6-2/TRBV6-3
J gene: TRBJ2-5
CDR3 DNA: TGTGCCAGCAGTTATCCGGGACTAGCGACCATGACCCAGTACTTC
CDR3 protein: CASSYPGLATMTQYF

clone size: few
CDR3 length: 15
D gene: TRBD1
V gene: TRBV13
J gene: TRBJ2-6
CDR3 DNA: TGTGCCAGCAGCCCCGGGACAGGAGGGGCCAACGTCCTGACTTTC
CDR3 protein: CASSPGTGGANVLTF

clone size: few
CDR3 length: 14
D gene: NA
V gene: TRBV20-1
J gene: TRBJ1-5
CDR3 DNA: TGCAGTGCTAGGGCCGCTACTCCCAATCAGCCCCAGCATTTT
CDR3 protein: CSARAATPNQPQHF

clone size: many
CDR3 length: 13
D gene: NA
V gene: TRBV6-5
J gene: TRBJ2-3
CDR3 DNA: TGTGCCAGCAGTTACAGGGTTCAAGATACGCAGTATTTT
CDR3 protein: CASSYRVQDTQYF

clone size: NA
CDR3 length: 11
D gene: NA
V gene: TRBV5-1
J gene: TRBJ2-5
CDR3 DNA: TGCGCCAGCAGGCGCCAAGAGACCCAGTACTTC
CDR3 protein: CASRRQETQYF

clone size: NA
CDR3 length: 15
D gene: TRBD2
V gene: TRBV12-5
J gene: TRBJ2-7
CDR3 DNA: TGTGCTAGTGGTTTGTACGGGGGACTAGCGTGGGAGCAGTACTTC
CDR3 protein: CASGLYGGLAWEQYF

clone size: few
CDR3 length: 14
D gene: NA
V gene: TRBV7-2
J gene: TRBJ1-1
CDR3 DNA: TGTGCCAGCAGTTCGACTCTAATGAACACTGAAGCTTTCTTT
CDR3 protein: CASSSTLMNTEAFF

clone size: many
CDR3 length: 18
D gene: TRBD1
V gene: TRBV27
J gene: TRBJ2-6
CDR3 DNA: TGTGCCAGCAGTTTTACTACCGGGACAGGGGCCGGGGCCAACGTCCTGACTTTC
CDR3 protein: CASSFTTGTGAGANVLTF

clone size: many
CDR3 length: 13
D gene: NA
V gene: TRBV11-2
J gene: TRBJ2-1
CDR3 DNA: TGTGCCAGCAGCTTTAGCCCCATCGGGGAGCAGTTCTTC
CDR3 protein: CASSFSPIGEQFF

clone size: few
CDR3 length: 15
D gene: TRBD2
V gene: TRBV20-1
J gene: TRBJ2-7
CDR3 DNA: TGCAGTGCTAGAGAAACTAGCGGGAGGATCTACGAGCAGTACTTC
CDR3 protein: CSARETSGRIYEQYF

clone size: few
CDR3 length: 18
D gene: TRBD2
V gene: TRBV7-9
J gene: TRBJ2-4
CDR3 DNA: TGTGCCAGCAGCTTATTGGCGGGGGGCCGATTAGCCAAAAACATTCAGTACTTC
CDR3 protein: CASSLLAGGRLAKNIQYF

clone size: few
CDR3 length: 15
D gene: NA
V gene: TRBV11-2
J gene: TRBJ2-3
CDR3 DNA: TGTGCCAGCAGCTTAGATCGACAGGGCACAGATACGCAGTATTTT
CDR3 protein: CASSLDRQGTDTQYF

clone size: few
CDR3 length: 15
D gene: TRBD1
V gene: TRBV28
J gene: TRBJ2-5
CDR3 DNA: TGTGCCAGCAGTCCCCGGGACAGGGGACGGGAGACCCAGTACTTC
CDR3 protein: CASSPRDRGRETQYF

clone size: many
CDR3 length: 15
D gene: TRBD1
V gene: TRBV7-9
J gene: TRBJ1-6
CDR3 DNA: TGTGCCAGCAGCTCACTACAGGGGATGAATTCACCCCTCCACTTT
CDR3 protein: CASSSLQGMNSPLHF

clone size: few
CDR3 length: 15
D gene: TRBD2
V gene: TRBV4-2
J gene: TRBJ2-3
CDR3 DNA: TGTGCCAGCAGCGCAGAGCGGGGGGGGAGAGATACGCAGTATTTT
CDR3 protein: CASSAERGGRDTQYF

clone size: NA
CDR3 length: 15
D gene: NA
V gene: TRBV13
J gene: TRBJ2-7
CDR3 DNA: TGTGCCAGCAGCTTAGGCGGGCAGCAGCCCTACGAGCAGTACTTC
CDR3 protein: CASSLGGQQPYEQYF

clone size: NA
CDR3 length: 13
D gene: NA
V gene: TRBV10-3
J gene: TRBJ1-4
CDR3 DNA: TGTGCCGCCTCTAACGGGGGGAATGAAAAACTGTTTTTT
CDR3 protein: CAASNGGNEKLFF

clone size: many
CDR3 length: 12
D gene: NA
V gene: TRBV11-2
J gene: TRBJ1-1
CDR3 DNA: TGTGCCAGCAGCTTAGAGGGGATTGAAGCTTTCTTT
CDR3 protein: CASSLEGIEAFF

clone size: NA
CDR3 length: 12
D gene: TRBD1
V gene: TRBV29-1
J gene: TRBJ1-1
CDR3 DNA: TGCAGCGCCCAGGGACAGGGGGCGGAAGCTTTCTTT
CDR3 protein: CSAQGQGAEAFF

clone size: few
CDR3 length: 13
D gene: NA
V gene: TRBV12-3/TRBV12-4
J gene: TRBJ1-2
CDR3 DNA: TGTGCCAGCAGTCCCGGACGGGAAAATGGCTACACCTTC
CDR3 protein: CASSPGRENGYTF

clone size: NA
CDR3 length: 16
D gene: NA
V gene: TRBV7-2
J gene: TRBJ2-2
CDR3 DNA: TGTGCCAGCAGCTTGGGGGGAGGAATGAACACCGGGGAGCTGTTTTTT
CDR3 protein: CASSLGGGMNTGELFF

clone size: few
CDR3 length: 12
D gene: NA
V gene: TRBV29-1
J gene: TRBJ2-5
CDR3 DNA: TGCAGCGTTGTTCGGGGGTTGGAGACCCAGTACTTC
CDR3 protein: CSVVRGLETQYF

clone size: NA
CDR3 length: 14
D gene: TRBD2
V gene: TRBV27
J gene: TRBJ2-7
CDR3 DNA: TGTGCCAGCAGTTCCCGCGGGGGACTTTACGAGCAGTACTTC
CDR3 protein: CASSSRGGLYEQYF

clone size: NA
CDR3 length: 14
D gene: NA
V gene: TRBV9
J gene: TRBJ1-2
CDR3 DNA: TGTGCCAGCAGCGTAGCGGACAGCAACTATGGCTACACCTTC
CDR3 protein: CASSVADSNYGYTF

clone size: NA
CDR3 length: 16
D gene: NA
V gene: TRBV10-3
J gene: TRBJ1-2
CDR3 DNA: TGTGCCATCAGCCTTCTCTCCGGGAAAGCTAACTATGGCTACACCTTC
CDR3 protein: CAISLLSGKANYGYTF

clone size: few
CDR3 length: 19
D gene: TRBD2
V gene: TRBV7-9
J gene: TRBJ2-5
CDR3 DNA: TGTGCCAGCAGCGGAAATGGGGGTAGCGGGAGGCGGAGGGGAGAGACCCAGTACTTC
CDR3 protein: CASSGNGGSGRRRGETQYF

clone size: many
CDR3 length: 13
D gene: NA
V gene: TRBV7-2
J gene: TRBJ2-5
CDR3 DNA: TGTGCCAGTCACAGGACTTACCAAGAGACCCAGTACTTC
CDR3 protein: CASHRTYQETQYF

clone size: many
CDR3 length: 15
D gene: NA
V gene: TRBV3-1
J gene: TRBJ1-2
CDR3 DNA: TGTGCCAGCAGCCAAACTTCCAACCCCAACTATGGCTACACCTTC
CDR3 protein: CASSQTSNPNYGYTF

clone size: many
CDR3 length: 13
D gene: NA
V gene: TRBV28
J gene: TRBJ2-7
CDR3 DNA: TGTGCCAGCAGTCCGGACAGTCCCTACGAGCAGTACTTC
CDR3 protein: CASSPDSPYEQYF

clone size: few
CDR3 length: 19
D gene: NA
V gene: TRBV3-1
J gene: TRBJ2-6
CDR3 DNA: TGTGCCAGCAGCCAAGAAGGGTGGGGAGGACGATCTGGGGCCAACGTCCTGACTTTC
CDR3 protein: CASSQEGWGGRSGANVLTF